Sequencing of this T cell receptor (beta chain) was carried out in a study of blood T cells in healthy people across ages. Notes on the study in general: Donor CMV status was unknown, possibly confounding expanded clonotype changes.

This clonotype was seen a handful of times. Antigen unknown. Then a second PCR, running about 7 to 11 cycles, was carried out with a sample-barcoded 5' primer and a J-beta primer mix. TCRdb passed the 5' RACE reads through MiXCR, listing each CDR3 protein once. The sample shows under 2,000,000 distinct CDR3 sequences, approximately 50% of them seen only once. Trimming shortened V by 6 bases and J by 11 bases, and 14 bases separated the two germline ends. Germline loops: CDR1 LGHDT, CDR2 YNNKEL (reference sequence). The CDR3 has 12 residues. This receptor was identified in a woman in her forties in good health. The chain employs TRBV3-1 and TRBJ2-1; D might be TRBD2 (7 bases). The sequencing sample was made of blood. Here the CDR3 DNA reads TGTGCCAGCAGGCTGGGGGGGCTGCAGCAGTTCTTC. This codes for CASRLGGLQQFF.